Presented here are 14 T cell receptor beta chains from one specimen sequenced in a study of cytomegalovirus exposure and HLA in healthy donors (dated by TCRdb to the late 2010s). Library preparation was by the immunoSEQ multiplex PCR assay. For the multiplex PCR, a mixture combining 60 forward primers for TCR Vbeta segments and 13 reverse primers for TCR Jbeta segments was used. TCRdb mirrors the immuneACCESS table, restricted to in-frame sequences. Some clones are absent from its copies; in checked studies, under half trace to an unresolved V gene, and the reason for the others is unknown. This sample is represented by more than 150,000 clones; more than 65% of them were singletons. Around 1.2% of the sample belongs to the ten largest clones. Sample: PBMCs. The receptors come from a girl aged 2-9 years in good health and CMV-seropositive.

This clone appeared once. In DNA form, the CDR3 reads TGTGCCAGCAGTTTAACTAGGCTGGGCTACGAGCAGTACTTC. Translation gives CASSLTRLGYEQYF. The chain recombines TRBV27 with TRBJ2-7, with D maybe TRBD2 (5 bases). The CDR3 covers 14 residues. Trimming pared 2 bases from V and 3 bases from J, leaving 11 bases between. CDR1 is MNHEY, CDR2 SMNVEV, per germline (reference sequence).

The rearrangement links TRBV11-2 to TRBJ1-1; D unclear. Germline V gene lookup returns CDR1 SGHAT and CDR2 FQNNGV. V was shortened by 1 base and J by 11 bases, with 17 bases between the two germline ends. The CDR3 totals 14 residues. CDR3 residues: CASSLVGWRVGAFF. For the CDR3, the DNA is TGTGCCAGCAGCTTAGTAGGTTGGAGGGTCGGGGCTTTCTTT.

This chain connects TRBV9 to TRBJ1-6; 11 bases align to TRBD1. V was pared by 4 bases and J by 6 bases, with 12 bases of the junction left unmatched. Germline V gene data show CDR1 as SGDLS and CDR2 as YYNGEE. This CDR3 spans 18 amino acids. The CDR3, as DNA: TGTGCCAGCAGCCCCGCGGGGGGACAGGGGGGACTTAATTCACCCCTCCACTTT. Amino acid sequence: CASSPAGGQGGLNSPLHF.

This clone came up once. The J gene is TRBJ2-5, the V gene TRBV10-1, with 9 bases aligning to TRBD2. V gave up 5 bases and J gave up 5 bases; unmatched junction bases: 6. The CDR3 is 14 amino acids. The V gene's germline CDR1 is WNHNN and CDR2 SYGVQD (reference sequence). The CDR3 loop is CASSLSGSVETQYF. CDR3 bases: TGCGCCAGCAGTCTTAGCGGGAGTGTGGAGACCCAGTACTTC.

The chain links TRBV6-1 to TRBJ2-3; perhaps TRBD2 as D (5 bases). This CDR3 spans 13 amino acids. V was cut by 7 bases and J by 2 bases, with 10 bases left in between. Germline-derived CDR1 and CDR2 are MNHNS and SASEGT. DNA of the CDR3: TGTGCCAGCACTAGCAGATACACAGATACGCAGTATTTT. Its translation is CASTSRYTDTQYF.

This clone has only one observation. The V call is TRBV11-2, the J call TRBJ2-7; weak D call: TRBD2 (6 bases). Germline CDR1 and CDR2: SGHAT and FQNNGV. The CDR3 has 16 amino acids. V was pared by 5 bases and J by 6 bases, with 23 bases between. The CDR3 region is CASSPKFRTGRAEQYF. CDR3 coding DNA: TGTGCCAGCAGCCCTAAATTCCGGACCGGGAGAGCCGAGCAGTACTTC.

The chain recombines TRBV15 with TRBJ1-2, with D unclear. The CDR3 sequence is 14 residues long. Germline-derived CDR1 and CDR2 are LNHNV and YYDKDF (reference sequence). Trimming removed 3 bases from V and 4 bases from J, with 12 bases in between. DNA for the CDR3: TGTGCCACCAGCAGGGAGGGTCGGGTCTATGGCTACACCTTC. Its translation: CATSREGRVYGYTF.

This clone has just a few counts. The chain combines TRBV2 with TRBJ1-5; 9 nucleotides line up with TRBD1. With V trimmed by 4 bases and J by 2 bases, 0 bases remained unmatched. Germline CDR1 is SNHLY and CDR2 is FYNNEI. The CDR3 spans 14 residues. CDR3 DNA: TGTGCCAGCAGTGGGACAGGGGGCAATCAGCCCCAGCATTTT. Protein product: CASSGTGGNQPQHF.

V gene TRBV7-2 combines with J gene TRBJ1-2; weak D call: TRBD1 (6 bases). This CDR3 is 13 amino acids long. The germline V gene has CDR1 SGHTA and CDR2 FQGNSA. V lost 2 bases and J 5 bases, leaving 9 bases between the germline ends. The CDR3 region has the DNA TGTGCCAGCAGCTTAACAGGGAAATATGGCTACACCTTC. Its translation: CASSLTGKYGYTF.

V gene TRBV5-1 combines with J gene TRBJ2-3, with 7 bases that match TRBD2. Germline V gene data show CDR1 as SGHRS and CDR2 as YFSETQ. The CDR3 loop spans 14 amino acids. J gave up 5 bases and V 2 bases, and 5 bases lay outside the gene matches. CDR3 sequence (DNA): TGCGCCAGCAGCTTTAAGGGGAGGGAAGATACGCAGTATTTT. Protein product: CASSFKGREDTQYF.

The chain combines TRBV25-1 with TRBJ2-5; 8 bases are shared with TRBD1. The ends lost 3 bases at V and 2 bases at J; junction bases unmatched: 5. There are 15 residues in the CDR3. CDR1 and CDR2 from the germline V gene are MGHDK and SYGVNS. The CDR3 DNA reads TGTGCCAGCAGTGAGGAGACAGGGGCTCAAGAGACCCAGTACTTC. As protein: CASSEETGAQETQYF.

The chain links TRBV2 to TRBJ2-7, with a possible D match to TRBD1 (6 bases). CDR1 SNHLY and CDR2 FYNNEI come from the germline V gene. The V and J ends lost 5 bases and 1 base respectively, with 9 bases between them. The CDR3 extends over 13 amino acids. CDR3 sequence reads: CASSRQESYEQYF. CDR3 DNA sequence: TGTGCCAGCAGTAGACAGGAATCCTACGAGCAGTACTTC.

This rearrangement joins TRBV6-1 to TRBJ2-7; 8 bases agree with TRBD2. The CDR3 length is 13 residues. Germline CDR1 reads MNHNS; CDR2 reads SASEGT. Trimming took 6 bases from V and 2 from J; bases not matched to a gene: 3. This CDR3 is CASRREEAYEQYF. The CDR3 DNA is TGTGCCAGCAGGCGGGAGGAAGCCTACGAGCAGTACTTC.

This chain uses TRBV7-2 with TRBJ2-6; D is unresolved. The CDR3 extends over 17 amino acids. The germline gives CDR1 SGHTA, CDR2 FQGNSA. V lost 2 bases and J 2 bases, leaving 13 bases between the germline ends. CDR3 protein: CASSLPPPRTGANVLTF. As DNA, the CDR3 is TGTGCCAGCAGCTTACCCCCCCCTAGAACTGGGGCCAACGTCCTGACTTTC.